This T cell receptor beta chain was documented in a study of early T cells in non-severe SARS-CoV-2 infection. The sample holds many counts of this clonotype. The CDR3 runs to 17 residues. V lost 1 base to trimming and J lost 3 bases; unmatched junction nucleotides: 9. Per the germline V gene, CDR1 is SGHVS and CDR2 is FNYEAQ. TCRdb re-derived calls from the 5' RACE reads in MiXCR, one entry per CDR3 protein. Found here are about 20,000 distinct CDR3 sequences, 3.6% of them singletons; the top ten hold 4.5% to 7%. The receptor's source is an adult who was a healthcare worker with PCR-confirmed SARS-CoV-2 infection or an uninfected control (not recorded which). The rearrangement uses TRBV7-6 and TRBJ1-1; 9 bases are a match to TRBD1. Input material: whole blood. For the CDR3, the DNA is TGTGCCAGCAGCTTAGAAAGCCGGACAGGGGCTCACACTGAAGCTTTCTTT. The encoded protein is CASSLESRTGAHTEAFF.